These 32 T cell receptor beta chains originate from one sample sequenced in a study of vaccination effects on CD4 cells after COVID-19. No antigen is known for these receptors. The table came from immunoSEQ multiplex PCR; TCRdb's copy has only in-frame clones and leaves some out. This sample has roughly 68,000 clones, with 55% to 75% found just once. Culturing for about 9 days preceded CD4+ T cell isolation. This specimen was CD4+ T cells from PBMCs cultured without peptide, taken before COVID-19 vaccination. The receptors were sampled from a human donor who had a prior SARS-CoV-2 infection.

The CDR3 here is CASSPKGNGGEKLFF. The CDR3 DNA is TGTGCCAGCAGCCCGAAGGGAAATGGAGGCGAAAAACTGTTTTTT. This chain connects TRBV27 to TRBJ1-4; D call uncertain. The CDR3 totals 15 residues. In germline, CDR1 is MNHEY, CDR2 SMNVEV (reference sequence). The V end was cut by 6 bases, the J end by 8 bases, with 19 bases between.

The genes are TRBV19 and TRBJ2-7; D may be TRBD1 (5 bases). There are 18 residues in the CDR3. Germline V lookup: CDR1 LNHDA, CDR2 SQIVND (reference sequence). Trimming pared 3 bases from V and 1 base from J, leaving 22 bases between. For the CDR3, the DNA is TGTGCCAGTAGTATCCCCGGTGGGCAGGGCGGTTGGTCCTACGAGCAGTACTTC. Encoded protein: CASSIPGGQGGWSYEQYF. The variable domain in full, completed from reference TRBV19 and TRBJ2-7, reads DGGITQSPKYLFRKEGQNVTLSCEQNLNHDAMYWYRQDPGQGLRLIYYSQIVNDFQKGDIAEGYSVSREKKESFPLTVTSAQKNPTAFYLCASSIPGGQGGWSYEQYFGPGTRLTVT.

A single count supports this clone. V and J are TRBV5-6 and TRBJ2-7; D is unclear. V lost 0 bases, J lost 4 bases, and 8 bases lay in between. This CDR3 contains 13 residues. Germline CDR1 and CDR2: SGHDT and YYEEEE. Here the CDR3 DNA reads TGTGCCAGCAGCTTGGGGTTTGGATACGAGCAGTACTTC. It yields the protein CASSLGFGYEQYF. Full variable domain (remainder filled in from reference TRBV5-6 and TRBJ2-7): DAGVTQSPTHLIKTRGQQVTLRCSPKSGHDTVSWYQQALGQGPQFIFQYYEEEERQRGNFPDRFSGHQFPNYSSELNVNALLLGDSALYLCASSLGFGYEQYFGPGTRLTVT.

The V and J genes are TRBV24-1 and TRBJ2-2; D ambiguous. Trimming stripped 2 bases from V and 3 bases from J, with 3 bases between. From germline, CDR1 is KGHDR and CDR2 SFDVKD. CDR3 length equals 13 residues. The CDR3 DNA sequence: TGTGCCACCAGTGATTATTACACCGGGGAGCTGTTTTTT. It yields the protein CATSDYYTGELFF.

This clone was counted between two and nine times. The CDR3: CASSPRDEQFF. The CDR3 DNA reads as TGTGCCAGCAGTCCTAGGGACGAGCAGTTCTTC. The chain combines TRBV6-6 with TRBJ2-1, with D perhaps given as TRBD1 or TRBD2 (5 bases each). Germline CDR1 is MNHNY and CDR2 is SVGAGI (reference sequence). The V gene lost 5 bases and the J gene lost 10 bases, with 9 bases spanning the gap. This CDR3 is built from 11 residues.

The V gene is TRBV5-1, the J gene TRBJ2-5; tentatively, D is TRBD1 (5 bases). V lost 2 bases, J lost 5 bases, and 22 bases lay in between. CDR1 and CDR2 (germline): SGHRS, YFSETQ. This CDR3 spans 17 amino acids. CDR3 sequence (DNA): TGCGCCAGCAGCTTTTTATGGGGATCTCTCCCAGGGGAGACCCAGTACTTC. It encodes CASSFLWGSLPGETQYF. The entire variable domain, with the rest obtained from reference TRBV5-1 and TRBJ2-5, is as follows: KAGVTQTPRYLIKTRGQQVTLSCSPISGHRSVSWYQQTPGQGLQFLFEYFSETQRNKGNFPGRFSGRQFSNSRSEMNVSTLELGDSALYLCASSFLWGSLPGETQYFGPGTRLLVL.

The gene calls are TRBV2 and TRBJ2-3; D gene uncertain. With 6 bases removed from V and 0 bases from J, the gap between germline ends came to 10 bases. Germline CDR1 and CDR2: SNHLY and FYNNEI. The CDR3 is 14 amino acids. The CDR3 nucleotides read TGTGCCAGCAGAAGAAGGACGAGCACAGATACGCAGTATTTT. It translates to CASRRRTSTDTQYF.

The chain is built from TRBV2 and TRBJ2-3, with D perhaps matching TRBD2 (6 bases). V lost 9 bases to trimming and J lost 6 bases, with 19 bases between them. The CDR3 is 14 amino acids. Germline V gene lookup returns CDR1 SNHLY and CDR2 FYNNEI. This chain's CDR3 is CASSDRGTGDTQYF. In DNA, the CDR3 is TGTGCCAGTTCGGACCGGGGGACGGGGGATACGCAGTATTTT.

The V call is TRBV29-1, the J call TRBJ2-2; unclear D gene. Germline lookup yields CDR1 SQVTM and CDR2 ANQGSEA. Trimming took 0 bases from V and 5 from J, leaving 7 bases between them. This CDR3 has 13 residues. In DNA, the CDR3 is TGCAGCGTTGAAGAATTTCAAACCGGGGAGCTGTTTTTT. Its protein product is CSVEEFQTGELFF.

In nucleotides, the CDR3 is TGTGCCAGTAGTATCGGGTACAGGGGGCGCCAAGAGACCCAGTACTTC. It specifies CASSIGYRGRQETQYF. The chain combines TRBV19 with TRBJ2-5; 9 nucleotides line up with TRBD1. V lost 3 bases, J lost 1 base, and 6 bases stayed unmatched. Per the germline V gene, CDR1 is LNHDA and CDR2 is SQIVND (reference sequence). This CDR3 is built from 16 residues. Using reference TRBV19 and TRBJ2-5 for the parts outside the CDR3, the full variable domain is DGGITQSPKYLFRKEGQNVTLSCEQNLNHDAMYWYRQDPGQGLRLIYYSQIVNDFQKGDIAEGYSVSREKKESFPLTVTSAQKNPTAFYLCASSIGYRGRQETQYFGPGTRLLVL.

The CDR3 region is CASSRRREEQYF. In nucleotides, the CDR3 is TGTGCCAGCTCTCGACGGAGGGAGGAGCAGTACTTC. The V and J genes are TRBV18 and TRBJ2-7, with D perhaps matching TRBD2 (6 bases). There are 12 residues in the CDR3. V was clipped by 6 bases and J by 7 bases, with 13 bases between them. Germline loops: CDR1 KGHSH, CDR2 LQKENI.

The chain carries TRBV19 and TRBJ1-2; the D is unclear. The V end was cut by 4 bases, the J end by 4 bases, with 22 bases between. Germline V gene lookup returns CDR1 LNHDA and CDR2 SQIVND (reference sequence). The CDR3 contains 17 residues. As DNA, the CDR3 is TGTGCCAGTAGTACCCCTGGGCAGGCGGATTACTCCTATGGCTACACCTTC. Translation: CASSTPGQADYSYGYTF.

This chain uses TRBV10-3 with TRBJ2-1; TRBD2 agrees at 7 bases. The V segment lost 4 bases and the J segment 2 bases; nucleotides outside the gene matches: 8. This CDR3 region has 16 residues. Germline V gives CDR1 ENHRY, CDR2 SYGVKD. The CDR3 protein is CAISAQSGAAYNEQFF. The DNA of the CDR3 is TGTGCCATCAGTGCCCAAAGCGGGGCCGCCTACAATGAGCAGTTCTTC.

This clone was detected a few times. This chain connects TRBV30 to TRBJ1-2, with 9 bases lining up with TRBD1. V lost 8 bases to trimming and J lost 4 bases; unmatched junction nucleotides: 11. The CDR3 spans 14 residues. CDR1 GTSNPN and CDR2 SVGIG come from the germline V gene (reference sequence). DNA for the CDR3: TGTGCCCAATCTCGGACAGGGGCGAGCTATGGCTACACCTTC. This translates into CAQSRTGASYGYTF.

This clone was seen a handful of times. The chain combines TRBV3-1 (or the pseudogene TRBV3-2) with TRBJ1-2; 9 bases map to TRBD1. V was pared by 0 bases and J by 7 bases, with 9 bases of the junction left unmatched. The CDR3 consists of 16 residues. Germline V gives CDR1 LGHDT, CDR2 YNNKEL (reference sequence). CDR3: CASSQEGEQGASGYTF. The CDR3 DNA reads TGTGCCAGCAGCCAAGAGGGGGAACAGGGGGCGAGTGGCTACACCTTC.

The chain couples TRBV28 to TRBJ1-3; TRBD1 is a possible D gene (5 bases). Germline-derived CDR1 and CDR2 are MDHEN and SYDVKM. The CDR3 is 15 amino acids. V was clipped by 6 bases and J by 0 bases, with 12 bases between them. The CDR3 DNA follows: TGTGCCAGCAGAAGACAGCTAAGCTCTGGAAACACCATATATTTT. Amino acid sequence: CASRRQLSSGNTIYF.

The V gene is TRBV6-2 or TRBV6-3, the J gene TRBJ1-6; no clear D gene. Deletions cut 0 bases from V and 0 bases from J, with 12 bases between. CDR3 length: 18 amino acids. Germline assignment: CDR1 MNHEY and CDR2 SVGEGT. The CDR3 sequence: CASSYSAGPSSYNSPLHF. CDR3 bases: TGTGCCAGCAGTTACTCGGCAGGCCCGAGCTCCTATAATTCACCCCTCCACTTT.

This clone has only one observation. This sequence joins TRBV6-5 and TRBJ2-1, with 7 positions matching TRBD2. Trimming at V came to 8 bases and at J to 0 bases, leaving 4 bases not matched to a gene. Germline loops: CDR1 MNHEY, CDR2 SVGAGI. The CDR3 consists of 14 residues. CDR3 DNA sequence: TGTGCCAGCGGATGGGAGGGCTCCTACAATGAGCAGTTCTTC. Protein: CASGWEGSYNEQFF.

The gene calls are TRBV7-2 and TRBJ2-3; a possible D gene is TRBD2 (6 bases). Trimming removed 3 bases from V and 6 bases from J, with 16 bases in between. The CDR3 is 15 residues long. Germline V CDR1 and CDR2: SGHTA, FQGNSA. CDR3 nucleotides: TGTGCCAGCAGCTTGGGGACTCCCTCGTACGATACGCAGTATTTT. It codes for CASSLGTPSYDTQYF. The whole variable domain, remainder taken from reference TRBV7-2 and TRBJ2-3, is GAGVSQSPSNKVTEKGKDVELRCDPISGHTALYWYRQSLGQGLEFLIYFQGNSAPDKSGLPSDRFSAERTGGSVSTLTIQRTQQEDSAVYLCASSLGTPSYDTQYFGPGTRLTVL.

The DNA of the CDR3 is TGTGCCAGCAGCGCCCAGACAGCCGAGGGGGACATTCAGTACTTC. As protein: CASSAQTAEGDIQYF. The chain joins TRBV9 to TRBJ2-4; perhaps TRBD1 as D (6 bases). Trimming pared 3 bases from V and 8 bases from J, leaving 18 bases between. CDR3 length: 15 amino acids. Germline-derived CDR1 and CDR2 are SGDLS and YYNGEE.

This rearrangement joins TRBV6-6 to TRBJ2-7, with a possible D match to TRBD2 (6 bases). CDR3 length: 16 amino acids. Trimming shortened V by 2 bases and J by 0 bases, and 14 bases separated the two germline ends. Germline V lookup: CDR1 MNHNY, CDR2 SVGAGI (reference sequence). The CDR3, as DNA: TGTGCCAGCAGTTACGCCGCCGCGGGGAGCTCCTACGAGCAGTACTTC. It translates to CASSYAAAGSSYEQYF.

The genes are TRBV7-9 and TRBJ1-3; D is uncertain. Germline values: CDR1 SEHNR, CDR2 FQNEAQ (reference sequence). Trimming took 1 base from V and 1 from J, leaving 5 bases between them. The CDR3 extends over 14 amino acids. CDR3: CASSLGGSGNTIYF. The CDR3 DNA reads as TGTGCCAGCAGCTTAGGAGGATCTGGAAACACCATATATTTT.

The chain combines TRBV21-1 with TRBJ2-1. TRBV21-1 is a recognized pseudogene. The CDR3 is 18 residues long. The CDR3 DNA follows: TGTGCCAGCAGCAATGAAAACTGGACGGAGACGAGCCCAATGAAGCAGTTCTTC. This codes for CASSNENWTETSPMKQFF.

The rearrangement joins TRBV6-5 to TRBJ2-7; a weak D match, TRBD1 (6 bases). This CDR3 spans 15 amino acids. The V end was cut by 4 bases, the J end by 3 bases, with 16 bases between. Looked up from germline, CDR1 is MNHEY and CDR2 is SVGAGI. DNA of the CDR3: TGTGCCAGCAGTTGGTCACAGGGCGTCGGCTACGAGCAGTACTTC. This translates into CASSWSQGVGYEQYF.

CDR3 protein: CATSRGRDSYTGELFF. The CDR3 nucleotides read TGTGCCACCAGCAGGGGGAGGGACTCCTACACCGGGGAGCTGTTTTTT. This chain uses TRBV15 with TRBJ2-2; 7 positions match TRBD2. The CDR3 covers 16 residues. The ends lost 3 bases at V and 3 bases at J; junction bases unmatched: 7. The germline gives CDR1 LNHNV, CDR2 YYDKDF (reference sequence).

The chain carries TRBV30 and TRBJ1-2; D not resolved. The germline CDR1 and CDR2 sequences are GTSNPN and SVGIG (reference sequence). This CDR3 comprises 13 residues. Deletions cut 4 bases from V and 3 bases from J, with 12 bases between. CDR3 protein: CAWTPQTDYGYTF. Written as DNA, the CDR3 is TGTGCCTGGACACCCCAAACAGACTATGGCTACACCTTC.

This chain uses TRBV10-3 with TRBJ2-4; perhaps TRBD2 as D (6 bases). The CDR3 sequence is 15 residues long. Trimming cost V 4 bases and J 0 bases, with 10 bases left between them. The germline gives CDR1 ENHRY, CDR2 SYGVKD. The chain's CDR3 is CAISGGDIAKNIQYF. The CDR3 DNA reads TGTGCCATCAGTGGGGGGGATATAGCCAAAAACATTCAGTACTTC.

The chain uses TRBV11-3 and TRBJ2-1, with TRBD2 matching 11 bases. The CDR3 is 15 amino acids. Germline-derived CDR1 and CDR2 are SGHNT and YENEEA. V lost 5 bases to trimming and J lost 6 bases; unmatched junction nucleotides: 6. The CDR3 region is CASSRGTSGPNEQFF. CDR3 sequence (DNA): TGTGCCAGCAGCCGGGGGACTAGCGGTCCCAATGAGCAGTTCTTC. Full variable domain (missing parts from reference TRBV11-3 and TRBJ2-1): EAGVVQSPRYKIIEKKQPVAFWCNPISGHNTLYWYLQNLGQGPELLIRYENEEAVDDSQLPKDRFSAERLKGVDSTLKIQPAELGDSAVYLCASSRGTSGPNEQFFGPGTRLTVL.

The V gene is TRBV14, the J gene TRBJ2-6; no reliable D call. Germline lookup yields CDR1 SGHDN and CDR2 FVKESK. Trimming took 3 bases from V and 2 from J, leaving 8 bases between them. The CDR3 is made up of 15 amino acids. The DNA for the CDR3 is TGTGCCAGCAGCCATTTAAGGGCTGGGGCCAACGTCCTGACTTTC. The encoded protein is CASSHLRAGANVLTF.

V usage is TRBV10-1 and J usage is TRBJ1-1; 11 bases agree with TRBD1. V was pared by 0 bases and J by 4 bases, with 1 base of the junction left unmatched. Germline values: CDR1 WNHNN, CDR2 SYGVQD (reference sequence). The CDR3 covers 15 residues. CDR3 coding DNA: TGCGCCAGCAGTGAGTCGGGGACAGGGGGCACTGAAGCTTTCTTT. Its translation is CASSESGTGGTEAFF.

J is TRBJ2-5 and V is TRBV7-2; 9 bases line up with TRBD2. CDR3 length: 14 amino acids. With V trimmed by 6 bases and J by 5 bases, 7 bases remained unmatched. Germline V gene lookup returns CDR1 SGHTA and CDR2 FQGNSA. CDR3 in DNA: TGTGCCAGCAGGCGCGGGAGGGCCTTTGAGACCCAGTACTTC. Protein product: CASRRGRAFETQYF.

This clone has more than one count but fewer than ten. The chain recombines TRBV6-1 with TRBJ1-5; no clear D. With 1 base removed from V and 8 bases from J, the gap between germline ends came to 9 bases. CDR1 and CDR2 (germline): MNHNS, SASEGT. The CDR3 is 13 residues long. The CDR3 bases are TGTGCCAGCAGTGAAGGGTTGGCGGAGCCCCAGCATTTT. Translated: CASSEGLAEPQHF.